These T cell receptor beta chains were read from a single sample in a study of T cell responses to AZD1222 COVID-19 vaccine. Measured with immunoSEQ multiplex PCR; TCRdb has only the in-frame clones, and not every one. The sample yields 140,000 or so clones, roughly 93% seen once. The sequenced sample was peripheral blood, obtained 28 days after the second AZD1222 dose. These receptors originate from an adult who received the AZD1222 COVID-19 vaccine. Both conserved end residues are part of each CDR3.

CDR3 length,V gene,CDR3 protein
15,TRBV6-2/TRBV6-3,CASSYVNRRNYGYTF
17,TRBV6-2/TRBV6-3,CASSYIWDRGQPGELFF
16,TRBV9,CASSVPGTSGYNEQFF
12,TRBV25-1,CASRSSSTEQYF
14,TRBV6-1,CASTERGGAYGYTF
13,TRBV7-3,CASSQENTDTQYF
14,TRBV19,CASSNAGVRTEAFF
15,TRBV18,CASSPGTGGANTQYF
14,TRBV29-1,CSVEGDSRTDTQYF
14,TRBV20-1,CSASPNRERQPQHF
14,TRBV5-1,CASSLGQGGHEQYF
15,TRBV9,CASSSPGGSVTEAFF
13,TRBV7-3,CASSLLDTGELFF
13,TRBV10-3,CAISPRQDYGYTF
17,TRBV4-2,CASSQVQTGSGANVLTF
18,TRBV21-1,CASSKFSRGQGLWSPLHF
15,TRBV6-5,CASSYLGTRGYEQYF
17,TRBV4-1,CASSQNPGGTGYYEQYF
14,TRBV5-1,CASSLDRATYEQYF
15,TRBV7-8,CASSPPESSGNTIYF
13,TRBV9,CASSVGPGTEAFF
15,TRBV27,CASSSRLISSYEQYF
16,TRBV27,CASRSVDRVFYNEQFF
13,TRBV12-3/TRBV12-4,CASRTSGAYEQYF
16,TRBV11-2,CASGLTAGYGNSPLHF
17,TRBV24-1,CATSVNPIRTGHNEQFF
15,TRBV10-2,CASSLALSGANVLTF
16,TRBV18,CASSAGLAAFQETQYF
17,TRBV3-1/TRBV3-2,CASSQGTSGGVGETQYF
17,TRBV7-9,CASSFTSQGASTDTQYF
15,TRBV27,CASSPKHRGDYGYTF
14,TRBV7-3,CASSSRTRNNEQFF
16,TRBV7-9,CASSLGDRDLYQPQHF
16,TRBV30,CAWSQRRTGGGQPQHF
15,TRBV29-1,CSVVGRDIANYGYTF
17,TRBV9,CASSPSGFGIAGNTIYF
15,TRBV5-5,CASSLGAGEDTEAFF
15,TRBV6-2/TRBV6-3,CASSYPGLALNIQYF
14,TRBV27,CASSFAGGQETQYF
12,TRBV6-5,CASEAGESGYTF
12,TRBV5-8,CASSLTTDTQYF
14,TRBV5-1,CASSLDRGNTEAFF
16,TRBV4-2,CASSQAGTGSNQPQHF
15,TRBV5-1,CASSLAGTGGGGYTF
15,TRBV5-5,CASSQSQGVYEKLFF
15,TRBV7-9,CASSLTSGGDNEQFF
13,TRBV28,CASSPSPPQPQHF
12,TRBV12-3/TRBV12-4,CASSWGGSPLHF
13,TRBV5-1,CASSLQSNTEAFF
12,TRBV19,CASSNRAEKLFF